This T cell receptor (beta chain) appears in the sequencing data of a study of cytotoxic CD8 clonotypes in ibrutinib-treated CLL. This CDR3 has 14 residues. The germline CDR1 and CDR2 sequences are KGHSH and LQKENI. J was trimmed by 8 bases and V by 5 bases; bases with no gene match: 8. The protocol was immunoSEQ multiplex PCR, while the TCRdb copy is restricted to in-frame clones and leaves out a portion. The data contain approximately 100,000 clones, 50% to 65% of them singletons. This rearrangement joins TRBV18 to TRBJ1-2; 10 nucleotides line up with TRBD1. The sample consisted of PBMCs, taken after 24 months of ibrutinib treatment. This TCR was sampled from a human donor with chronic lymphocytic leukemia. The CDR3 loop is CASSSGQGVSGYTF. The DNA of the CDR3 is TGTGCCAGCTCATCAGGACAGGGGGTGAGCGGCTACACCTTC.